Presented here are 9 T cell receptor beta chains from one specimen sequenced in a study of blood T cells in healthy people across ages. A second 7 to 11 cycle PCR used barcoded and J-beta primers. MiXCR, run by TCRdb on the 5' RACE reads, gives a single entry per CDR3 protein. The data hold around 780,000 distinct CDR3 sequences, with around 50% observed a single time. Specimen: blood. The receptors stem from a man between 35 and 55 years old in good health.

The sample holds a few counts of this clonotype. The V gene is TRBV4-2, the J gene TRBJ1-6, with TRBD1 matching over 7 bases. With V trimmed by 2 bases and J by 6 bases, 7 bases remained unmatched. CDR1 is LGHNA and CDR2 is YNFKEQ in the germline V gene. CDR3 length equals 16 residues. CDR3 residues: CASSQQTGTANSPLHF. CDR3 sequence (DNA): TGTGCCAGCAGCCAACAGACCGGGACAGCTAATTCACCCCTCCACTTT.

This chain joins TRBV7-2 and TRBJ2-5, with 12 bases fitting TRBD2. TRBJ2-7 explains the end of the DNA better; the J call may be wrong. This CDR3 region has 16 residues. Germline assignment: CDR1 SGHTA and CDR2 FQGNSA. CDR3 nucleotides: TGTGCCAGCAGCTTAGTTGGGACTAGCGGGTCCTACGAGCAGTACTTC. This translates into CASSLVGTSGSYEQYF.

The CDR3 sequence: CSISGTRYNSPLHF. The CDR3 nucleotides are TGCAGTATCTCAGGGACACGTTATAATTCACCCCTCCACTTT. The gene calls are TRBV20-1 and TRBJ1-6; maybe TRBD1 (6 bases). The CDR3 is 14 amino acids. The V end was cut by 8 bases, the J end by 4 bases, with 15 bases between. Germline CDR1 is DFQATT and CDR2 is SNEGSKA (reference sequence).

CDR3 region: CASTLTSGAQVDTQYF. CDR3 in DNA: TGTGCCAGCACCCTGACTAGCGGGGCTCAGGTTGATACGCAGTATTTT. The V gene is TRBV12-3 or TRBV12-4, the J gene TRBJ2-3; 11 nucleotides match TRBD2. After removal of 7 bases from V and 6 bases from J, the junction contained 12 bases not matched to a gene. The CDR3 extends over 16 amino acids.

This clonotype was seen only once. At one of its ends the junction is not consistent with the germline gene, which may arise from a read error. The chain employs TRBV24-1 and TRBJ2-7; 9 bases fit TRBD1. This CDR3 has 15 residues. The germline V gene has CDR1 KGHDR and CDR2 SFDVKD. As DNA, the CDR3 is TGTGCCGCCAGTGATGCCCGGGACAGGGACTACGAGCAGTACTTC. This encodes CAASDARDRDYEQYF.

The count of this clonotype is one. This CDR3 is CASSLTAHTQYF. The CDR3 DNA follows: TGTGCCAGCAGCTTAACGGCGCATACGCAGTATTTT. The chain links TRBV7-3 to TRBJ2-3; D not certain. Trimming took off 0 bases at V and 7 bases at J, with 5 bases between the two ends. The CDR3 is made up of 12 amino acids. Germline lookup yields CDR1 SGHTA and CDR2 FQGTGA.

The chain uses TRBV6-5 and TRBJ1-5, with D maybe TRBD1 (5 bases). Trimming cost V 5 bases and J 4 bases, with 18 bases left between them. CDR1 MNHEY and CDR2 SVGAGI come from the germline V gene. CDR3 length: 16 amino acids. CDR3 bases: TGTGCCAGCAGTACCGGGAGAACAGGAGGGAATCAGCCCCAGCATTTT. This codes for CASSTGRTGGNQPQHF.

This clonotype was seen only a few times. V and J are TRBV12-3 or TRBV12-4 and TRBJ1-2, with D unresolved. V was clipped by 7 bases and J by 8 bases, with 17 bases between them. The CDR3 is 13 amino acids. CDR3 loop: CASIKSPFGGYTF. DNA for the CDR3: TGTGCCAGCATCAAGTCCCCTTTCGGGGGCTACACCTTC.

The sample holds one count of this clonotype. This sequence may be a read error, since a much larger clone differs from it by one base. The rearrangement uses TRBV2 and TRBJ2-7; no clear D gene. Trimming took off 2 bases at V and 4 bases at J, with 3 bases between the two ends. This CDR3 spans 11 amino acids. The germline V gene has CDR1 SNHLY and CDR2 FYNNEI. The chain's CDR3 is CASSEMYEQYF. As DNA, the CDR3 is TGTGCCAGCAGTGAAATGTACGAGCAGTACTTC.